The 8 T cell receptor beta chains reported below all come from one sample, sequenced in a study of PD-1 blockade in classical Hodgkin lymphoma (TCRdb year 2020). The time point label of this sample denotes: cycle 1 day 1 (C1D1), immediately before nivolumab initiation. Every trial patient had relapsed after autologous stem cell transplantation, and cohorts A, B and C differed in prior brentuximab vedotin exposure. The method was the immunoSEQ multiplex PCR assay. This immuneACCESS table, as held by TCRdb, lists in-frame sequences with V and J called but not all clones. Of the missing ones, under half trace to an unresolved V gene in checked studies; the others have no known cause. The sample contains 90,000 to 100,000 clones, 92% of them found a single time. The ten largest account for 2.5% to 3.5% of the sample. The sequences come from peripheral blood mononuclear cells (PBMCs), collected at baseline. These receptors all come from a human donor with classical Hodgkin lymphoma.

This chain joins TRBV30 and TRBJ1-3; 8 nucleotides line up with TRBD1. The CDR3 spans 17 residues. The V and J ends lost 2 bases and 3 bases, in that order; junction bases with no gene match: 12. Germline values: CDR1 GTSNPN, CDR2 SVGIG (reference sequence). The CDR3 spells CAWSWRGRGRVGNTIYF. CDR3 in DNA: TGTGCCTGGAGTTGGAGAGGCAGGGGGCGAGTTGGAAACACCATATATTTT.

The chain links TRBV5-6 to TRBJ2-3; D possibly corresponds to TRBD1 (5 bases). V was cut by 5 bases and J by 5 bases, with 12 bases left in between. CDR3 length equals 13 residues. The V gene's germline CDR1 is SGHDT and CDR2 YYEEEE. Here the CDR3 reads CASSPQGIDTQYF. CDR3 sequence (DNA): TGTGCCAGCAGTCCCCAGGGAATAGATACGCAGTATTTT.

This clone was detected only once. The V gene is TRBV15, the J gene TRBJ2-2; 9 bases agree with TRBD2. J was trimmed by 7 bases and V by 6 bases; bases with no gene match: 9. The CDR3 totals 15 residues. Per germline, CDR1 LNHNV and CDR2 YYDKDF (reference sequence). The CDR3 nucleotides are TGTGCCACCAGTAGGACTAGCGACGGGGTCGGGGAGCTGTTTTTT. Protein: CATSRTSDGVGELFF.

This clone showed up just once. The J gene is TRBJ1-3, the V gene TRBV6-5; 7 bases align to TRBD1. The germline gives CDR1 MNHEY, CDR2 SVGAGI. The junction had 7 bases not matched to a gene; V was cut back by 5 bases and J by 3 bases. The CDR3 spans 15 residues. CDR3 residues: CASSPGQFNGNTIYF. CDR3 nucleotide sequence: TGTGCCAGCAGTCCGGGACAGTTTAATGGAAACACCATATATTTT.

The chain couples TRBV29-1 to TRBJ2-5, with 10 bases matching TRBD2. Germline CDR1 SQVTM, CDR2 ANQGSEA. The CDR3 extends over 15 amino acids. With V trimmed by 3 bases and J by 7 bases, 11 bases remained unmatched. Written as DNA, the CDR3 is TGCAGCGTTGACCCTCCCTCAGCGGGGGGGCGGACCCAGTACTTC. Protein product: CSVDPPSAGGRTQYF.

The chain uses TRBV10-3 and TRBJ2-7; D tentatively fits TRBD1 or TRBD2 (5 bases each). Germline V CDR1 and CDR2: ENHRY, SYGVKD. V lost 6 bases to trimming and J lost 0 bases, with 18 bases between them. The CDR3 has 16 residues. The CDR3 coding sequence is TGTGCCATCAGCACAGCTAGGGACGGAAGCTCCTACGAGCAGTACTTC. Encoded protein: CAISTARDGSSYEQYF.

This chain connects TRBV6-5 to TRBJ1-3; no clear D gene. The V gene's germline CDR1 is MNHEY and CDR2 SVGAGI. V was pared by 5 bases and J by 2 bases, with 10 bases between. The CDR3 is made up of 14 amino acids. CDR3: CASSRLPPGNTIYF. The CDR3 coding sequence is TGTGCCAGCAGTCGACTGCCCCCTGGAAACACCATATATTTT.

This clone appeared a single time. The rearrangement links TRBV5-6 to TRBJ1-2; a weak D match, TRBD1 (5 bases). CDR1 SGHDT and CDR2 YYEEEE come from the germline V gene. The CDR3 covers 15 residues. Deletions cut 4 bases from V and 2 bases from J, with 15 bases between. The DNA for the CDR3 is TGTGCCAGCAGCGCGGGGCGTCGGGGGAACTATGGCTACACCTTC. This sequence encodes CASSAGRRGNYGYTF. Supplemented by reference TRBV5-6 and TRBJ1-2, the full variable domain reads DAGVTQSPTHLIKTRGQQVTLRCSPKSGHDTVSWYQQALGQGPQFIFQYYEEEERQRGNFPDRFSGHQFPNYSSELNVNALLLGDSALYLCASSAGRRGNYGYTFGSGTRLTVV.